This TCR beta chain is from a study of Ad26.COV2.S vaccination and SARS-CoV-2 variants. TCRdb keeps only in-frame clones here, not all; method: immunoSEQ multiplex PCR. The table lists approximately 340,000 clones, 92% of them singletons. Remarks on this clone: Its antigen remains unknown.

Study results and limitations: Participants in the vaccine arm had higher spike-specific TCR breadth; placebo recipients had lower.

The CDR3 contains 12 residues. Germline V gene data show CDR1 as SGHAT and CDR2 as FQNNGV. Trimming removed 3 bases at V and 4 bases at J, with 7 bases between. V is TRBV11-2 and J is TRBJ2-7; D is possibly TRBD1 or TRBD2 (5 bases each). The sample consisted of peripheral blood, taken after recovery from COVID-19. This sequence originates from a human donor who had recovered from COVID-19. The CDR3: CASSFEGYEQYF. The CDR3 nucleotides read TGTGCCAGCAGCTTCGAGGGGTACGAGCAGTACTTC.